The 26 T cell receptor beta chains reported below all come from one sample, sequenced in a study of naive and memory T cell subsets. Study results and limitations: Especially in CD8 cells, naive repertoires contained a few larger clonotypes, possibly CD45RA-re-expressing memory cells.

Their target antigens are unknown. Both TRBC1 and TRBC2 were covered by a beta constant-region primer of two equimolar oligonucleotides. The ligated cDNA underwent four PCR rounds using SP2 and nested alpha and beta constant-region primers. One entry per CDR3 protein, called by TCRdb with MiXCR from the UMI-ligation and nested PCR reads. Of around 140,000 distinct CDR3 sequences listed, 22% were seen once; the top ten hold approximately 0.1%. Sequenced: naive CD4+ T cells from blood. The receptors here all came from a human donor in good health.

A few counts support this clonotype. The V call is TRBV15, the J call TRBJ1-5; D gene unclear. This CDR3 spans 15 amino acids. Germline loops: CDR1 LNHNV, CDR2 YYDKDF (reference sequence). V was trimmed by 0 bases and J by 7 bases, leaving 13 bases between them. CDR3 sequence reads: CATSRDSRLGQPQHF. In DNA form, the CDR3 reads TGTGCCACCAGCAGAGATTCCCGTCTTGGGCAGCCCCAGCATTTT.

This clonotype has a count of ten or more. The chain combines TRBV5-1 with TRBJ2-2; D is possibly TRBD2 (5 bases). V was clipped by 3 bases and J by 4 bases, with 7 bases between them. Germline lookup yields CDR1 SGHRS and CDR2 YFSETQ. This CDR3 contains 13 residues. The CDR3 spells CASSYTSTGELFF. As DNA, the CDR3 is TGCGCCAGCAGCTATACTAGCACCGGGGAGCTGTTTTTT.

There are a few counts of this clonotype. The genes are TRBV9 and TRBJ2-7, with 8 nucleotides matching TRBD2. The V gene's germline CDR1 is SGDLS and CDR2 YYNGEE. This CDR3 comprises 16 residues. V shed 3 bases and J 0 bases; nucleotides not matched to a gene: 8. This CDR3 reads CASSARPSGLSYEQYF. The DNA of the CDR3 is TGTGCCAGCAGCGCCAGACCTAGCGGGCTCTCCTACGAGCAGTACTTC.

This clonotype appeared a few times. V usage is TRBV29-1 and J usage is TRBJ2-4; D is unresolved. Trimming removed 5 bases at V and 7 bases at J, with 9 bases between. CDR1 is SQVTM and CDR2 is ANQGSEA in the germline V gene. The CDR3 sequence is 11 residues long. The CDR3 DNA reads as TGCAGCGTTTCGACTGGGAACATTCAGTACTTC. Protein sequence: CSVSTGNIQYF. Based on the CDR3 plus reference TRBV29-1 and TRBJ2-4, the full variable domain is SAVISQKPSRDICQRGTSLTIQCQVDSQVTMMFWYRQQPGQSLTLIATANQGSEATYESGFVIDKFPISRPNLTFSTLTVSNMSPEDSSIYLCSVSTGNIQYFGAGTRLSVL.

This clonotype has only a few counts. This chain links TRBV27 with TRBJ2-2; unclear D gene. V was cut by 2 bases and J by 4 bases, with 8 bases left in between. This CDR3 has 14 amino acids. The V gene's germline CDR1 is MNHEY and CDR2 SMNVEV (reference sequence). CDR3 nucleotides: TGTGCCAGCAGTTTAACGACGGTCACCGGGGAGCTGTTTTTT. Amino acid sequence: CASSLTTVTGELFF.

This clonotype appeared many times. V gene TRBV7-8 combines with J gene TRBJ2-4; possibly TRBD1 or TRBD2 for D (5 bases each). CDR3 length: 14 residues. The V end lost 2 bases, the J end lost 8 bases, and 13 bases lay between the germline ends. Germline V gene data show CDR1 as SGHVS and CDR2 as FQNEAQ. CDR3 sequence reads: CASSLFSGTYIQYF. In nucleotides, the CDR3 is TGTGCCAGCAGCTTATTTTCTGGGACCTACATTCAGTACTTC.

V is TRBV6-5 and J is TRBJ2-1; the D is unclear. V lost 10 bases and J lost 0, with 13 bases in between. Germline-derived CDR1 and CDR2 are MNHEY and SVGAGI. The CDR3 sequence is 14 residues long. The CDR3, as DNA: TGTGCCACGAGACGCCTAAGCTCCTACAATGAGCAGTTCTTC. Its protein is CATRRLSSYNEQFF.

V gene TRBV29-1 combines with J gene TRBJ2-3; 9 nucleotides line up with TRBD1. There are 16 residues in the CDR3. Germline-derived CDR1 and CDR2 are SQVTM and ANQGSEA. Trimming removed 6 bases from V and 1 base from J; junction bases left unmatched: 11. The CDR3, as DNA: TGCAGCGTAGACACCACAGGGGGCGGTGGCACAGATACGCAGTATTTT. Its translation is CSVDTTGGGGTDTQYF.

The V and J genes are TRBV6-6 and TRBJ2-2; 12 bases are a match to TRBD2. CDR1 is MNHNY and CDR2 is SVGAGI in the germline V gene (reference sequence). The CDR3 is made up of 16 amino acids. V dropped 5 bases and J dropped 4; count of bases not matched to a gene: 5. DNA for the CDR3: TGTGCCAGCAGTGTCCTAGCGGGAGGGCCCACCGGGGAGCTGTTTTTT. Amino acids: CASSVLAGGPTGELFF.

This clonotype was seen only a few times. The rearrangement uses TRBV29-1 and TRBJ2-1, with D possibly TRBD2 on 6 matching bases. This CDR3 has 13 residues. With 6 bases removed from V and 5 bases from J, the gap between germline ends came to 14 bases. Germline V gives CDR1 SQVTM, CDR2 ANQGSEA. The CDR3 DNA reads TGCAGCGTCGGGCTAGCGACAAACAATGAGCAGTTCTTC. Its translation is CSVGLATNNEQFF.

This rearrangement joins TRBV6-5 to TRBJ2-6; D is undetermined. V shed 2 bases and J shed 0 bases, with 8 bases lying between them. This CDR3 spans 16 amino acids. From germline, CDR1 is MNHEY and CDR2 SVGAGI. The CDR3 region has the DNA TGTGCCAGCAGTTACGGACCGAGCTCTGGGGCCAACGTCCTGACTTTC. It yields the protein CASSYGPSSGANVLTF.

V is TRBV29-1 and J is TRBJ1-6; 7 positions agree with TRBD1. V lost 7 bases and J lost 8; bases outside the gene matches: 5. CDR1 is SQVTM, CDR2 ANQGSEA, per germline. The CDR3 runs 12 residues. The CDR3 coding sequence is TGCAGCGCGCGACAGGGAGATTCACCCCTCCACTTT. The encoded protein is CSARQGDSPLHF. Complete variable domain (other parts from reference TRBV29-1 and TRBJ1-6): SAVISQKPSRDICQRGTSLTIQCQVDSQVTMMFWYRQQPGQSLTLIATANQGSEATYESGFVIDKFPISRPNLTFSTLTVSNMSPEDSSIYLCSARQGDSPLHFGNGTRLTVT.

V usage is TRBV24-1 and J usage is TRBJ2-3; 8 positions match TRBD1. From germline, CDR1 is KGHDR and CDR2 SFDVKD. The V and J ends lost 5 bases and 5 bases, in that order; junction bases with no gene match: 8. The CDR3 loop spans 15 amino acids. This chain's CDR3 is CATSGPGQGVDTQYF. CDR3 sequence (DNA): TGTGCCACCAGTGGGCCAGGACAGGGAGTAGATACGCAGTATTTT.

The gene calls are TRBV19 and TRBJ2-1; 12 nucleotides align to TRBD2. The CDR3 runs to 21 residues. V gave up 0 bases and J gave up 4 bases; unmatched junction bases: 16. Germline V gene data show CDR1 as LNHDA and CDR2 as SQIVND (reference sequence). The CDR3 spells CASSIDPPGLAGRPLYNEQFF. In nucleotides, the CDR3 is TGTGCCAGTAGTATAGATCCCCCTGGACTAGCGGGACGACCTTTGTACAATGAGCAGTTCTTC.

V usage is TRBV20-1 and J usage is TRBJ1-4; no firm D call. The CDR3 contains 15 residues. V lost 1 base to trimming and J lost 0 bases, with 9 bases between them. Germline CDR1 and CDR2: DFQATT and SNEGSKA (reference sequence). The CDR3 loop reads CSARGVSSTNEKLFF. The CDR3 DNA follows: TGCAGTGCTAGAGGTGTCAGTTCAACTAATGAAAAACTGTTTTTT.

This rearrangement joins TRBV4-3 to TRBJ1-1; D is ambiguous. The CDR3 sequence is 14 residues long. CDR1 is LGHNA, CDR2 YSLEER, per germline. Trimming shortened V by 1 base and J by 6 bases, and 12 bases separated the two germline ends. CDR3 sequence: CASSQGSWKAEAFF. As DNA, the CDR3 is TGCGCCAGCAGCCAAGGCTCCTGGAAGGCTGAAGCTTTCTTT.

V is TRBV19 and J is TRBJ1-3; D might be TRBD1 (6 bases). Between the trimmed V and J ends, which lost 4 bases and 0 bases, there was a span of 13 bases. The V gene's germline CDR1 is LNHDA and CDR2 SQIVND (reference sequence). This CDR3 region has 16 residues. Here the CDR3 reads CASSTSRTVSGNTIYF. The CDR3 coding sequence is TGTGCCAGTAGTACCTCCAGGACAGTCTCTGGAAACACCATATATTTT.

This clonotype was detected many times. The rearrangement joins TRBV11-1 to TRBJ2-1; no definite D call. V lost 6 bases and J lost 5, with 8 bases in between. This CDR3 contains 12 residues. The germline gives CDR1 SGHAT, CDR2 FQDESV (reference sequence). For the CDR3, the DNA is TGTGCCAGCAGGCACGGAGACAATGAGCAGTTCTTC. Its protein is CASRHGDNEQFF.

This clonotype was counted many times. The V gene is TRBV7-9, the J gene TRBJ2-1; 8 bases are shared with TRBD2. The CDR3 loop spans 14 amino acids. With 5 bases clipped from V and 5 bases from J, the junction kept 5 bases outside the gene matches. Germline assignment: CDR1 SEHNR and CDR2 FQNEAQ (reference sequence). DNA for the CDR3: TGTGCCAGCAGCCGAGCGGGAGAGGACAATGAGCAGTTCTTC. Translating it yields CASSRAGEDNEQFF.

This clonotype came up a few times. V is TRBV20-1 and J is TRBJ1-1; weak D call: TRBD1 (6 bases). V lost 0 bases, J lost 8 bases, and 16 bases lay in between. The CDR3 contains 14 residues. Germline V lookup: CDR1 DFQATT, CDR2 SNEGSKA (reference sequence). CDR3 region: CSARESTGSREAFF. Written as DNA, the CDR3 is TGCAGTGCTAGAGAGAGTACAGGGAGCCGCGAAGCTTTCTTT.

The V call is TRBV20-1, the J call TRBJ2-5; 12 bases match TRBD2. Losses at the gene ends were 2 bases for V and 5 bases for J; bases not matched to a gene: 18. This CDR3 is built from 19 residues. Germline V gives CDR1 DFQATT, CDR2 SNEGSKA (reference sequence). The CDR3 region is CSARSLSTSGSGIRETQYF. CDR3 DNA sequence: TGCAGTGCTAGATCATTATCGACTAGCGGGAGTGGTATCAGGGAGACCCAGTACTTC.

The V call is TRBV14, the J call TRBJ1-1, with unresolved D. With 0 bases removed from V and 6 bases from J, the gap between germline ends came to 14 bases. CDR1 and CDR2 from the germline V gene are SGHDN and FVKESK. This CDR3 has 15 residues. CDR3 DNA sequence: TGTGCCAGCAGCCAAGAAAGATTTTTTGGCGCTGAAGCTTTCTTT. Translating it yields CASSQERFFGAEAFF.

The V call is TRBV6-2 or TRBV6-3, the J call TRBJ1-2; D call uncertain. V lost 2 bases to trimming and J lost 4 bases, with 8 bases between them. Per germline, CDR1 MNHEY and CDR2 SVGEGT. The CDR3 has 13 amino acids. CDR3 bases: TGTGCCAGCAGTTACGGAGGCGGCTATGGCTACACCTTC. Translating it yields CASSYGGGYGYTF.

The CDR3 DNA follows: TGTGCCAGCGCCCCGGACAGGAGTAATGAAAAACTGTTTTTT. Its translation is CASAPDRSNEKLFF. The chain combines TRBV2 with TRBJ1-4; 7 bases align to TRBD1. Germline-derived CDR1 and CDR2 are SNHLY and FYNNEI. The V segment lost 8 bases and the J segment 4 bases; nucleotides outside the gene matches: 7. This CDR3 region has 14 residues.

This clonotype was detected only a few times. The chain joins TRBV7-2 to TRBJ1-3; D gene uncertain. The CDR3 runs 17 residues. V lost 4 bases, J lost 2 bases, and 18 bases lay in between. Germline assignment: CDR1 SGHTA and CDR2 FQGNSA. The CDR3 loop is CASSSDPDRPPGNTIYF. CDR3 in DNA: TGTGCCAGCAGCTCAGATCCAGACCGTCCTCCTGGAAACACCATATATTTT.

The chain carries TRBV29-1 and TRBJ1-2, with a weak D call TRBD1 (6 bases). This CDR3 comprises 14 residues. With 4 bases removed from V and 6 bases from J, the gap between germline ends came to 18 bases. Germline V gene sequence: CDR1 SQVTM, CDR2 ANQGSEA. The DNA of the CDR3 is TGCAGCGTTGCTAGGATTGGGGACACCGATGGCTACACCTTC. Translating it yields CSVARIGDTDGYTF.